One sample yielded the 8 T cell receptor beta chains listed below, sequenced in a study of OX40 agonist ivuxolimab in advanced cancers. Generated by immunoSEQ multiplex PCR, the TCRdb table keeps only in-frame clones and is missing some. Of fewer than 95,000 clones listed, roughly 90% are singletons. Sequenced material: CD4+ or CD8+ T cells sorted from blood, taken in a trial of the OX40 agonist ivuxolimab. These receptors were collected from an adult with an advanced solid tumor such as melanoma, head and neck, liver or kidney cancer.

A remark on this clone: The same CDR3 also results from other DNA sequences found in this sample. The CDR3 reads CASLGGYGYTF. In nucleotides, the CDR3 is TGTGCCAGCTTAGGTGGCTATGGCTACACCTTC. The gene calls are TRBV2 and TRBJ1-2; D remains ambiguous. Trimming left V 8 bases short and J 4 bases short, with 8 bases between. The CDR3 contains 11 residues. Germline CDR1 reads SNHLY; CDR2 reads FYNNEI.

The rearrangement links TRBV7-9 to TRBJ2-1; D gene ambiguous. The CDR3 length is 12 residues. The V gene lost 2 bases and the J gene lost 8 bases, with 7 bases spanning the gap. Germline V gene sequence: CDR1 SEHNR, CDR2 FQNEAQ (reference sequence). CDR3 bases: TGTGCCAGCAGCTTAAAGTTCCATGAGCAGTTCTTC. It specifies CASSLKFHEQFF.

The rearrangement joins TRBV6-6 to TRBJ2-7, with D unresolved. The CDR3 is made up of 12 amino acids. The V gene lost 5 bases and the J gene lost 3 bases, with 8 bases spanning the gap. In germline, CDR1 is MNHNY, CDR2 SVGAGI (reference sequence). In nucleotides, the CDR3 is TGTGCCAGCAGTCCTACACTCTACGAGCAGTACTTC. It encodes CASSPTLYEQYF.

The genes are TRBV9 and TRBJ2-3; the match to TRBD2 covers 11 bases. CDR1 is SGDLS, CDR2 YYNGEE, per germline. The CDR3 runs to 18 residues. V was clipped by 4 bases and J by 3 bases; unmatched bases: 13. CDR3 DNA: TGTGCCAGCAGCTCCCCCCAGGGGCTAGCGGGGGGAACAGATACGCAGTATTTT. Encoded protein: CASSSPQGLAGGTDTQYF.

Note on this clone: The same CDR3 also results from other DNA sequences found in this sample. This sequence joins TRBV27 and TRBJ1-5; D gene uncertain. The V and J ends lost 3 bases and 7 bases respectively, with 10 bases between them. This CDR3 is built from 13 residues. In germline, CDR1 is MNHEY, CDR2 SMNVEV (reference sequence). CDR3: CASSFGVEQPQHF. In DNA, the CDR3 is TGTGCCAGCAGTTTTGGGGTGGAGCAGCCCCAGCATTTT.

This rearrangement joins TRBV27 to TRBJ2-1, with 8 bases lining up with TRBD1. This CDR3 has 15 amino acids. Germline V gives CDR1 MNHEY, CDR2 SMNVEV (reference sequence). Trimming removed 3 bases from V and 5 bases from J; junction bases left unmatched: 6. The CDR3 DNA sequence: TGTGCCAGCAGTTTCCGACAGGGGCGCGACAATGAGCAGTTCTTC. Its protein product is CASSFRQGRDNEQFF.

J is TRBJ2-1 and V is TRBV9; tentative D call: TRBD2 (5 bases). CDR3 length: 14 amino acids. Per the germline V gene, CDR1 is SGDLS and CDR2 is YYNGEE. V dropped 0 bases and J dropped 5 bases, with 9 bases sitting between them. The CDR3 nucleotides are TGTGCCAGCAGCGTAGGAGGGTCTAACAATGAGCAGTTCTTC. Its translation is CASSVGGSNNEQFF. Together with reference TRBV9 and TRBJ2-1, the CDR3 gives the full variable domain: DSGVTQTPKHLITATGQRVTLRCSPRSGDLSVYWYQQSLDQGLQFLIQYYNGEERAKGNILERFSAQQFPDLHSELNLSSLELGDSALYFCASSVGGSNNEQFFGPGTRLTVL.

V usage is TRBV9 and J usage is TRBJ2-2; TRBD1 or TRBD2 may be the D gene (6 bases each). Germline V gene data show CDR1 as SGDLS and CDR2 as YYNGEE. CDR3 length: 17 residues. Trimming left V 3 bases short and J 0 bases short, with 15 bases between. CDR3 nucleotides: TGTGCCAGCAGCGCTCCTCGGGGGCAGGCGAACACCGGGGAGCTGTTTTTT. As protein: CASSAPRGQANTGELFF.